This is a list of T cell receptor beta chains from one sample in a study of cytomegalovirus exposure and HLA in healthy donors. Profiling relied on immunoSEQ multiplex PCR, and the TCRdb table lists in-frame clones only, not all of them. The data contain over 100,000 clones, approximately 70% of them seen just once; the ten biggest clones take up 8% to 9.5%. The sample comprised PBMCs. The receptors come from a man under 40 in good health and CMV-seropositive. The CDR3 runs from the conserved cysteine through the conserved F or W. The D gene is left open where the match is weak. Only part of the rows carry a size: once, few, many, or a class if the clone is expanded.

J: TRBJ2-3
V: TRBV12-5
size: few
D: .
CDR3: CASGPFGAGLRTQYF
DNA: TGTGCTAGTGGCCCCTTTGGGGCGGGACTCCGTACGCAGTATTTT

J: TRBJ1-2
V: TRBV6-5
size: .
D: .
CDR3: CASSYAGSGKLYGYTF
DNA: TGTGCCAGCAGTTACGCCGGGTCAGGGAAACTCTATGGCTACACCTTC

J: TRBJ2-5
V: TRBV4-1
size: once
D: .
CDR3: CTSSQNPTRVSQETQYF
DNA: TGCACCAGCAGCCAAAATCCCACCAGGGTGTCCCAAGAGACCCAGTACTTC

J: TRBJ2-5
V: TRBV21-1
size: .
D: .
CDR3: CASSNRGEVETQYF
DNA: TGTGCCAGCAGCAACAGGGGTGAAGTGGAGACCCAGTACTTC

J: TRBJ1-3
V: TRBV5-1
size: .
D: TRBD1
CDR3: CASSLGQAAGNTIYF
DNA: TGCGCCAGCAGCCTGGGACAGGCCGCTGGAAACACCATATATTTT

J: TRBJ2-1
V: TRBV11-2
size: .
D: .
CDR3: CASSLESKGGQFF
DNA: TGTGCCAGCAGCTTAGAGTCGAAGGGAGGGCAGTTCTTC

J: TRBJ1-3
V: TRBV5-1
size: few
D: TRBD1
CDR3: CASSPPTGTSGNTIYF
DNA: TGCGCCAGCAGCCCCCCGACAGGGACCTCTGGAAACACCATATATTTT

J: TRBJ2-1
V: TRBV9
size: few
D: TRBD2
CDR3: CASSVEGGTSGTIEQFF
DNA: TGTGCCAGCAGCGTAGAAGGCGGGACTAGCGGGACTATTGAGCAGTTCTTC

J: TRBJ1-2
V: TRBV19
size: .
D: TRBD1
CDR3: CASSPTGSYGYTF
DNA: TGTGCCAGTAGTCCGACAGGGAGCTATGGCTACACCTTC

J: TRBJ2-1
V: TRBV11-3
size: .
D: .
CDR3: CASSLEVVRPGMHEQFF
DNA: TGTGCCAGCAGCTTAGAGGTAGTCCGTCCGGGAATGCATGAGCAGTTCTTC

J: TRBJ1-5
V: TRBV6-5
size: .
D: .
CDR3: CASSYSRRLNQPQHF
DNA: TGTGCCAGCAGTTACTCGAGGAGGCTCAATCAGCCCCAGCATTTT

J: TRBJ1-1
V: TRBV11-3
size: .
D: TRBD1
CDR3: CASSSRWTGTEAFF
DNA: TGTGCCAGCAGCTCGCGATGGACAGGTACTGAAGCTTTCTTT

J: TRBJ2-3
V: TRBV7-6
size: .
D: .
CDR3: CVSSLGEGTDTQYF
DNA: TGTGTCAGCAGCTTAGGTGAGGGCACAGATACGCAGTATTTT

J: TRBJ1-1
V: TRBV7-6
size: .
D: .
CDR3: CASSFPGMNTEAFF
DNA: TGTGCCAGCAGCTTTCCAGGGATGAACACTGAAGCTTTCTTT

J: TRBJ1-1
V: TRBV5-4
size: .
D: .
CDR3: CASPGGMNTEAFF
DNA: TGTGCCAGCCCGGGGGGCATGAACACTGAAGCTTTCTTT

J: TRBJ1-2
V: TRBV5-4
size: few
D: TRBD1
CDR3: CASSLIGQGGVYGYTF
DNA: TGTGCCAGCAGCTTGATCGGACAGGGTGGGGTCTATGGCTACACCTTC

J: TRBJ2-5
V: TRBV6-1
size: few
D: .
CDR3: CASSVGGSQAQYF
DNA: TGTGCCAGCAGTGTAGGAGGGAGCCAGGCCCAGTACTTC

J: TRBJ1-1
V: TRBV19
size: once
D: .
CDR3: CASSSIGGNTEAFF
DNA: TGTGCCAGTAGTTCCATCGGTGGGAACACTGAAGCTTTCTTT

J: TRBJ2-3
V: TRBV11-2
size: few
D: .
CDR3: CASSSGGRLRTDTQYF
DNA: TGTGCCAGCAGCTCAGGAGGCAGGCTTCGCACAGATACGCAGTATTTT

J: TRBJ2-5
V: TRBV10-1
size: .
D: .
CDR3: CASSDTARQETQYF
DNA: TGCGCCAGCAGTGACACAGCCCGTCAAGAGACCCAGTACTTC

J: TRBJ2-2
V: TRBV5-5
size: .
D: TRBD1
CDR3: CASSLIPATGQSGELFF
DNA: TGTGCCAGCAGCTTGATCCCGGCGACAGGGCAGAGCGGGGAGCTGTTTTTT

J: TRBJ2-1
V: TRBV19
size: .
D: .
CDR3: CASSIGTGSYNEQFF
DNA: TGTGCCAGTAGTATAGGCACAGGCTCCTACAATGAGCAGTTCTTC

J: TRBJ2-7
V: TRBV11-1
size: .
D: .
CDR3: CASSLTRSYEQYF
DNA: TGTGCCAGCAGCTTAACTCGCTCCTACGAGCAGTACTTC

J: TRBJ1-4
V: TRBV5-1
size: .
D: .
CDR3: CASSPRSPTNEKLFF
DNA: TGCGCCAGCAGCCCTAGGTCTCCAACTAATGAAAAACTGTTTTTT

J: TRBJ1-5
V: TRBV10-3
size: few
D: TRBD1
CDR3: CAISEYPTGGNQPQHF
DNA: TGTGCCATCAGTGAGTACCCAACAGGGGGCAATCAGCCCCAGCATTTT

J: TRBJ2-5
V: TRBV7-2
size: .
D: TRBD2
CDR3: CASSSRNLAGLQETQYF
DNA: TGTGCCAGCAGCTCCCGGAACCTAGCGGGACTACAAGAGACCCAGTACTTC

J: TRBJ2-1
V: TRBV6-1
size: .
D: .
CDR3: CATLSGTLSNEQFF
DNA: TGTGCCACCTTATCCGGGACACTGAGTAATGAGCAGTTCTTC

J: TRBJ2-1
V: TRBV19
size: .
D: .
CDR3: CATTPDPRLDGNEQFF
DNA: TGTGCCACCACCCCCGACCCCCGACTAGACGGCAATGAGCAGTTCTTC

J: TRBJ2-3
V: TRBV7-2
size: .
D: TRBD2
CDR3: CASSSQAGGLTLDTQYF
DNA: TGTGCCAGCAGCTCCCAGGCGGGGGGACTAACATTGGATACGCAGTATTTT

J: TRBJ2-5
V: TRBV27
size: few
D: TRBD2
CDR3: CASRPSGGARVKTQYF
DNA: TGTGCCAGCAGGCCTAGCGGGGGGGCCAGAGTGAAGACCCAGTACTTC

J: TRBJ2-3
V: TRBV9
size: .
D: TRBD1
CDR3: CASSAKTGYDTDTQYF
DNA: TGTGCCAGCAGCGCGAAGACAGGGTACGACACAGATACGCAGTATTTT

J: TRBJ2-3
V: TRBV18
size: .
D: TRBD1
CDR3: CASSSTGTGFSTDTQYF
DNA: TGTGCCAGCTCATCCACCGGGACAGGGTTTAGCACAGATACGCAGTATTTT

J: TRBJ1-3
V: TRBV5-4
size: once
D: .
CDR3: CAIGGGSGNTIYF
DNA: TGTGCCATTGGGGGCGGCTCTGGAAACACCATATATTTT

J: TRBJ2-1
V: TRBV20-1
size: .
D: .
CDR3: CSAPGGFF
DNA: TGCAGTGCACCCGGGGGGTTCTTC

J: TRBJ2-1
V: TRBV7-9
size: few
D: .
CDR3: CASSDWRLDRSEQFF
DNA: TGTGCCAGCAGCGACTGGAGACTAGACCGGAGTGAGCAGTTCTTC

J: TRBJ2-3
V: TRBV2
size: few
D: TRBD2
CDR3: CASRTSSSTDTQYF
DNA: TGTGCCAGCAGGACTAGCTCTAGCACAGATACGCAGTATTTT

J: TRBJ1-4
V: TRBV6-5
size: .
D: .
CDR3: CASMYYEKLFF
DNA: TGTGCCAGCATGTACTATGAAAAACTGTTTTTT

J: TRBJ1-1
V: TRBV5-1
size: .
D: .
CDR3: CASSLGGNTEAFF
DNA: TGCGCCAGCAGCTTGGGAGGGAACACTGAAGCTTTCTTT

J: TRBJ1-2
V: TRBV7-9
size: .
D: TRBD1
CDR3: CASSTGTGGSYGYTF
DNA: TGTGCCAGCAGCACAGGGACAGGGGGAAGCTATGGCTACACCTTC

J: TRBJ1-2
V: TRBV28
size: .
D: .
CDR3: CASGRQTHGYTF
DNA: TGTGCCAGCGGCAGACAGACCCATGGCTACACCTTC

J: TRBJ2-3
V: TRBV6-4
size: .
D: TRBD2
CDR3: CASSFNSGGAGTDTQYF
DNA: TGTGCCAGCAGTTTTAATAGCGGGGGGGCCGGGACAGATACGCAGTATTTT

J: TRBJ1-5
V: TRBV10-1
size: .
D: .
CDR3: CASTNRWAWVAQHF
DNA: TGCGCCAGCACCAACCGGTGGGCGTGGGTAGCCCAGCATTTT

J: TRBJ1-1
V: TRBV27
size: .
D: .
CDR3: CASSQQGKAFF
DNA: TGTGCCAGCAGTCAGCAGGGTAAAGCTTTCTTT

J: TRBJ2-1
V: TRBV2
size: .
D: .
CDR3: CASSDWGVGLTDTYNEQFF
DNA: TGTGCCAGCAGTGATTGGGGGGTTGGCCTCACGGATACCTACAATGAGCAGTTCTTC

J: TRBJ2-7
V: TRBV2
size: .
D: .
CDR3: CASSEVDGDEQYF
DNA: TGTGCCAGCAGTGAAGTAGACGGGGACGAGCAGTACTTC

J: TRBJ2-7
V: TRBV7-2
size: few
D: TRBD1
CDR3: CASSFRQGHEQYF
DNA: TGTGCCAGCAGTTTTAGACAGGGCCACGAGCAGTACTTC

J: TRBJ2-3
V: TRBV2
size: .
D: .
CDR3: CASSAGEAAGYSTDTQYF
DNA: TGTGCCAGCAGCGCCGGGGAGGCGGCAGGGTATAGCACAGATACGCAGTATTTT

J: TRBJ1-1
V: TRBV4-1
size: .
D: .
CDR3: CASSLGGAEAFF
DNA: TGCGCCAGCAGCCTGGGGGGTGCTGAAGCTTTCTTT

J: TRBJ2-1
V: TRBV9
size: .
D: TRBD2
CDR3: CASEPGLASLSSYNEQFF
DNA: TGTGCCAGCGAACCGGGACTAGCCTCCTTAAGCTCCTACAATGAGCAGTTCTTC

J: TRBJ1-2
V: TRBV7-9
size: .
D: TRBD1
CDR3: CASSLEGAKGYTF
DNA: TGTGCCAGCAGCTTGGAGGGGGCGAAAGGCTACACCTTC

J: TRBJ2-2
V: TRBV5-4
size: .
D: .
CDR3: CASSLGGGTGELFF
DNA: TGTGCCAGCAGCTTGGGGGGAGGAACCGGGGAGCTGTTTTTT

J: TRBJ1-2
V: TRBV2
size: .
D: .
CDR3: CASSEGRGRYYGYTF
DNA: TGTGCCAGCAGTGAAGGCAGGGGTCGGTACTATGGCTACACCTTC

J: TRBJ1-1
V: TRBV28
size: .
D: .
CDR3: CAGSWGGIGTEAFF
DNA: TGTGCCGGCAGTTGGGGGGGAATCGGCACTGAAGCTTTCTTT

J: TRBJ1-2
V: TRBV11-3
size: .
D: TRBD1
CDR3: CASSPVLRDRAFF
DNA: TGTGCCAGCAGCCCGGTATTGAGAGACAGGGCCTTCTTC

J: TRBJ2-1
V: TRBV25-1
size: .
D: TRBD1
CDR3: CASSDPGTGENEQFF
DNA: TGTGCCAGCAGTGATCCCGGGACAGGGGAAAATGAGCAGTTCTTC